In its sample, the clone carrying this T cell receptor (delta chain) was seen many times. This specimen belongs to a study of γδ T cells in repeated Plasmodium falciparum infection. Study in general: Timepoints: baseline, immediately before selected infections, and 21 days after every infection.

TCRdb re-called the multiplex PCR reads with CATT. The sample lists 70,000 to 95,000 delta-chain clones; approximately 1.4% were seen once. Flow sorting of PBMC yielded separate Vgamma9/Vdelta2+ and Vdelta2-negative gammadelta T cell populations for bulk repertoire analysis. The germline V gene encodes CDR1 TSWWSYY and CDR2 QGS. Trimming removed 0 bases at V and 0 bases at J, with 17 bases between. This CDR3 is 18 amino acids long. The chain recombines TRDV1 with TRDJ1; D perhaps matches TRDD3 (6 bases). This clonotype was obtained from a pool of human donors (malaria-infected and uninfected, not separated). Input material: gamma-delta T cells from blood. The CDR3 here is CALGELPPYWDNTDKLIF. CDR3 nucleotide sequence: TGTGCTCTTGGGGAACTCCCCCCTTACTGGGATAACACCGATAAACTCATCTTT.